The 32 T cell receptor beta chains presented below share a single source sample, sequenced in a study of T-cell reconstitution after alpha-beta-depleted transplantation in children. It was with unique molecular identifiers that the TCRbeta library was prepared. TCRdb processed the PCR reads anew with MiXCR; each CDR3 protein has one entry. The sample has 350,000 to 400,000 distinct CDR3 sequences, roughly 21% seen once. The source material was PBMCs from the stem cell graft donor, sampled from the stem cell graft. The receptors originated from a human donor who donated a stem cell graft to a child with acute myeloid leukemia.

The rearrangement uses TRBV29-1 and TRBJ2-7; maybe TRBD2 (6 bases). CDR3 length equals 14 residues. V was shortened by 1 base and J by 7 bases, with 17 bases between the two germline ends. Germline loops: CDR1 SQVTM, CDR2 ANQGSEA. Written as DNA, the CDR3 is TGCAGCGTTGAAGGAGTCGGGGGAGTGGGGGAGCAGTACTTC. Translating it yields CSVEGVGGVGEQYF.

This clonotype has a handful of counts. CDR3: CSVAGARNQPQHF. The DNA for the CDR3 is TGCAGCGTTGCAGGAGCCCGAAATCAGCCCCAGCATTTT. The chain has TRBV29-1 and TRBJ1-5; D unclear. V lost 4 bases and J lost 4, with 11 bases in between. The CDR3 has 13 amino acids. Germline V gives CDR1 SQVTM, CDR2 ANQGSEA.

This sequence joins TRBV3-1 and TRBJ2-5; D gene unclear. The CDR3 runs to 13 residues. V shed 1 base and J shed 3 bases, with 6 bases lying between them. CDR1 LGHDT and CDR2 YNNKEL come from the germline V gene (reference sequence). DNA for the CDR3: TGTGCCAGCAGCCAAGTCGTAGAAGAGACCCAGTACTTC. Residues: CASSQVVEETQYF.

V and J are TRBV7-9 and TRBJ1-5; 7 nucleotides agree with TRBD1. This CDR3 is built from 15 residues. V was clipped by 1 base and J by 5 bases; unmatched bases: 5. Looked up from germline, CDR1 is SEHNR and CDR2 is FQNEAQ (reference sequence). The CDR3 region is CASSLGTGVDQPQHF. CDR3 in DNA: TGTGCCAGCAGCTTAGGAACAGGGGTAGATCAGCCCCAGCATTTT.

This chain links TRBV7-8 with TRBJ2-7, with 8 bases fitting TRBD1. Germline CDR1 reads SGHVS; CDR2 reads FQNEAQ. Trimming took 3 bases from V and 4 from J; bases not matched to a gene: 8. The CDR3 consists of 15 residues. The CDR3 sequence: CASSFFDRGAYEQYF. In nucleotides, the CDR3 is TGTGCCAGCAGCTTTTTTGACAGGGGTGCTTACGAGCAGTACTTC.

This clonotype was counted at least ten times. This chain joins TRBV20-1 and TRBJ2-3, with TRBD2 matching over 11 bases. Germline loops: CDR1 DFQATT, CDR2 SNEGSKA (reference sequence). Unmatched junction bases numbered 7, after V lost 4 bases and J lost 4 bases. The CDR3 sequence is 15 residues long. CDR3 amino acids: CSAKTSGSRADTQYF. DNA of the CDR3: TGCAGTGCTAAAACTAGCGGGAGTAGGGCAGATACGCAGTATTTT.

The CDR3 spells CASSPKGLAGGETQYF. DNA for the CDR3: TGTGCCAGCAGTCCAAAAGGACTAGCGGGAGGAGAGACCCAGTACTTC. V usage is TRBV28 and J usage is TRBJ2-5, with 14 bases matching TRBD2. CDR3 length: 16 amino acids. Per germline, CDR1 MDHEN and CDR2 SYDVKM. The V segment lost 5 bases and the J segment 4 bases; nucleotides outside the gene matches: 6. Full variable domain (remainder filled in from reference TRBV28 and TRBJ2-5): DVKVTQSSRYLVKRTGEKVFLECVQDMDHENMFWYRQDPGLGLRLIYFSYDVKMKEKGDIPEGYSVSREKKERFSLILESASTNQTSMYLCASSPKGLAGGETQYFGPGTRLLVL.

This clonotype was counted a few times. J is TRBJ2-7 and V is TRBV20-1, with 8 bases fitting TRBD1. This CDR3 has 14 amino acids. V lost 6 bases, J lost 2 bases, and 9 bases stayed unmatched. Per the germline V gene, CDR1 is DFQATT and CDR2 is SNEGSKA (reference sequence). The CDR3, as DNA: TGCAGTGCCCTAGGGTGGACAGGGACCTACGAGCAGTACTTC. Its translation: CSALGWTGTYEQYF.

The CDR3 protein is CASSQDLLSETQYF. The DNA for the CDR3 is TGTGCCAGCAGCCAAGATCTTCTCTCGGAGACCCAGTACTTC. V gene TRBV4-2 combines with J gene TRBJ2-5; the D is unclear. Germline loops: CDR1 LGHNA, CDR2 YNFKEQ. This CDR3 spans 14 amino acids. Trimming took off 0 bases at V and 5 bases at J, with 10 bases between the two ends.

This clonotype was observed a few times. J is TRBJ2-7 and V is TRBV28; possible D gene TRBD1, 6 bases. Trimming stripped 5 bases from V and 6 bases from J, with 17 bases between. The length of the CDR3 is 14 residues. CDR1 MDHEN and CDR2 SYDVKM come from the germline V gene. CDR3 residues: CASSPDRILPEQYF. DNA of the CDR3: TGTGCCAGCAGTCCCGACAGGATCCTACCCGAGCAGTACTTC.

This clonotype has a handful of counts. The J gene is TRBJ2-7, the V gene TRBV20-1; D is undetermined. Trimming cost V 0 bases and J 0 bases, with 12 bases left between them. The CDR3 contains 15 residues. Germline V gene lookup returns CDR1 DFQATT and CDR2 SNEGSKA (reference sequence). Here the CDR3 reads CSARDNWRSSYEQYF. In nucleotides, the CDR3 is TGCAGTGCTAGAGATAATTGGCGTAGCTCCTACGAGCAGTACTTC.

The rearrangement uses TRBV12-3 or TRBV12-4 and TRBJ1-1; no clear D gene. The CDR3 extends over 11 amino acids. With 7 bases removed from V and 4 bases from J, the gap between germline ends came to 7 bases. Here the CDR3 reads CASTNSTEAFF. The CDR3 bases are TGTGCCAGCACTAACAGCACTGAAGCTTTCTTT.

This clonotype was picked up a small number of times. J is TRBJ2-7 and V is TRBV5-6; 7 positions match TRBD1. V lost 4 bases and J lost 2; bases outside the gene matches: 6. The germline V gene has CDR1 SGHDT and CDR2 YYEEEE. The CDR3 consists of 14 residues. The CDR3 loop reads CASSGDRATYEQYF. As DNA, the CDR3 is TGTGCCAGCAGCGGCGACAGGGCCACCTACGAGCAGTACTTC. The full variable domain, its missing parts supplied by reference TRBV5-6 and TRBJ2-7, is DAGVTQSPTHLIKTRGQQVTLRCSPKSGHDTVSWYQQALGQGPQFIFQYYEEEERQRGNFPDRFSGHQFPNYSSELNVNALLLGDSALYLCASSGDRATYEQYFGPGTRLTVT.

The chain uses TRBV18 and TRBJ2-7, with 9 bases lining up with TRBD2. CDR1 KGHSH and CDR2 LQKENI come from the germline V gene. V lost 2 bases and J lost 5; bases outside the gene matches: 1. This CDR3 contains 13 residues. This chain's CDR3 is CASSPAGGNEQYF. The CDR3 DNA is TGTGCCAGCTCACCAGCGGGAGGGAACGAGCAGTACTTC.

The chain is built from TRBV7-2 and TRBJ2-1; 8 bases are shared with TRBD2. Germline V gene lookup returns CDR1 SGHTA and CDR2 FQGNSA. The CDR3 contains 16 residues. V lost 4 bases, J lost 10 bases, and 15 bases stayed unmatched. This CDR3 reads CASSSLLPGGPGEQFF. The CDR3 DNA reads TGTGCCAGCAGCTCCCTCCTGCCGGGAGGGCCGGGGGAGCAGTTCTTC.

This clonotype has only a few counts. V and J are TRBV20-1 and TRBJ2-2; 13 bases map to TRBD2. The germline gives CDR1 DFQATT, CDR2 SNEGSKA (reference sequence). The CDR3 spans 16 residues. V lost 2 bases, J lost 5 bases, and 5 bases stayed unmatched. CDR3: CSARRLAGGETGELFF. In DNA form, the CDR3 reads TGCAGTGCTAGACGACTAGCGGGAGGAGAAACCGGGGAGCTGTTTTTT.

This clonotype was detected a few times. CDR3 sequence: CASTGLAGGTDTQYF. CDR3 DNA: TGTGCCAGCACGGGACTAGCGGGAGGAACAGATACGCAGTATTTT. The rearrangement joins TRBV6-1 to TRBJ2-3, with TRBD2 identical over 15 bases. This CDR3 comprises 15 residues. Germline loops: CDR1 MNHNS, CDR2 SASEGT. Unmatched junction bases numbered 2, after V lost 7 bases and J lost 3 bases.

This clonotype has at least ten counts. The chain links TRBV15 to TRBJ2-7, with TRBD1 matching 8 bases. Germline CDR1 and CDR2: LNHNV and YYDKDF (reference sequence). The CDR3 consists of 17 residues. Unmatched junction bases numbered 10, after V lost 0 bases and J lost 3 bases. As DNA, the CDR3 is TGTGCCACCAGCAGAGATCAAGGGGACAGGATTATCTACGAGCAGTACTTC. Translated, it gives CATSRDQGDRIIYEQYF.

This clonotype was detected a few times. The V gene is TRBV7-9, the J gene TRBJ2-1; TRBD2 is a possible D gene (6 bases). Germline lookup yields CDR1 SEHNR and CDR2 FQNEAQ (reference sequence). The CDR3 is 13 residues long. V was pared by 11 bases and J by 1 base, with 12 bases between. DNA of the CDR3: TGTGCCGGACTCAGCGGGTCCTACAATGAGCAGTTCTTC. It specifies CAGLSGSYNEQFF. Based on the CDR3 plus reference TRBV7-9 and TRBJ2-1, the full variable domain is DTGVSQNPRHKITKRGQNVTFRCDPISEHNRLYWYRQTLGQGPEFLTYFQNEAQLEKSRLLSDRFSAERPKGSFSTLEIQRTEQGDSAMYLCAGLSGSYNEQFFGPGTRLTVL.

Written as DNA, the CDR3 is TGTGCCAGCAGCGTGGCAATAGGCTACGAGCAGTACTTC. The encoded protein is CASSVAIGYEQYF. J is TRBJ2-7 and V is TRBV9, with D unresolved. Germline assignment: CDR1 SGDLS and CDR2 YYNGEE. V gave up 2 bases and J gave up 3 bases, with 9 bases separating them. The CDR3 sequence is 13 residues long.

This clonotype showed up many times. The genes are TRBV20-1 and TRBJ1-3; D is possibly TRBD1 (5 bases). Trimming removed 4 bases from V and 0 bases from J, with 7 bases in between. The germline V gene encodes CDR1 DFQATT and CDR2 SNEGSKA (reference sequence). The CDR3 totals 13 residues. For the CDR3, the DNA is TGCAGTGCTAAGACAGCCTCTGGAAACACCATATATTTT. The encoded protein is CSAKTASGNTIYF.

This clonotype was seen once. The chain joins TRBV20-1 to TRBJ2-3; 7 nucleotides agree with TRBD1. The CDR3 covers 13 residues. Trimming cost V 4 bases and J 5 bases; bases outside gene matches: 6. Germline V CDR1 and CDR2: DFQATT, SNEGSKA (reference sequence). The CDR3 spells CSATTGPEDTQYF. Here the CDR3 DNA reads TGCAGTGCTACGACAGGGCCTGAAGATACGCAGTATTTT.

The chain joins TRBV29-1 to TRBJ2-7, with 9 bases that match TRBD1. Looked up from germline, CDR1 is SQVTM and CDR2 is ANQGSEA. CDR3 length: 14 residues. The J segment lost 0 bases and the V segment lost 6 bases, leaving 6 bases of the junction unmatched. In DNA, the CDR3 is TGCAGCGTCGATGGGACAGGGACCTCCTACGAGCAGTACTTC. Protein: CSVDGTGTSYEQYF.

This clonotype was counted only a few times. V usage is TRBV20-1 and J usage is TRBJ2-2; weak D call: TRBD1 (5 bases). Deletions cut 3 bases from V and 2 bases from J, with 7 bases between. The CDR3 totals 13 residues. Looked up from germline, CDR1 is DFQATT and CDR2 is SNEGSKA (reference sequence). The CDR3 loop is CSARGLNTGELFF. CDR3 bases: TGCAGTGCTAGGGGGCTTAACACCGGGGAGCTGTTTTTT.

CDR3 sequence (DNA): TGTGCCACCAGCGGCGACAGGGGGCCGACGGAGACCCAGTACTTC. Amino acid sequence: CATSGDRGPTETQYF. The V gene is TRBV15, the J gene TRBJ2-5; 10 bases line up with TRBD1. The V segment lost 5 bases and the J segment 5 bases; nucleotides outside the gene matches: 8. Germline V CDR1 and CDR2: LNHNV, YYDKDF (reference sequence). This CDR3 comprises 15 residues. Full variable domain (remainder filled in from reference TRBV15 and TRBJ2-5): DAMVIQNPRYQVTQFGKPVTLSCSQTLNHNVMYWYQQKSSQAPKLLFHYYDKDFNNEADTPDNFQSRRPNTSFCFLDIRSPGLGDTAMYLCATSGDRGPTETQYFGPGTRLLVL.

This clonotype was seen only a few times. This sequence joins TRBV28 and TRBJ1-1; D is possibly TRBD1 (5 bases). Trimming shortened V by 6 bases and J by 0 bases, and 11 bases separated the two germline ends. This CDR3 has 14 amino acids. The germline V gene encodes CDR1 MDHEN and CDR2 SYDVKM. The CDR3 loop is CASRAAGLNTEAFF. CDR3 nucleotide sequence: TGTGCCAGCAGGGCCGCGGGGCTGAACACTGAAGCTTTCTTT.

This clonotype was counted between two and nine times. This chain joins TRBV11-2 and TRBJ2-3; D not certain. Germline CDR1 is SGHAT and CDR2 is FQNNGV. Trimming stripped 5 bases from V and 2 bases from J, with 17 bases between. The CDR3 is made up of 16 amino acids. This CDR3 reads CASSQAGPSDTDTQYF. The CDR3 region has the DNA TGTGCCAGCAGCCAAGCTGGACCGAGCGACACAGATACGCAGTATTTT.

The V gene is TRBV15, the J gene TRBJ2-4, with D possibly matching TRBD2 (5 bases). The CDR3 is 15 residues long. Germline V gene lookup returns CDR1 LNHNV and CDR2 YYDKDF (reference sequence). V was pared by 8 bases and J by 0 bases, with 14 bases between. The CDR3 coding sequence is TGTGCCACCCGAGGGCCAGAGTTAGCCAAAAACATTCAGTACTTC. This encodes CATRGPELAKNIQYF.

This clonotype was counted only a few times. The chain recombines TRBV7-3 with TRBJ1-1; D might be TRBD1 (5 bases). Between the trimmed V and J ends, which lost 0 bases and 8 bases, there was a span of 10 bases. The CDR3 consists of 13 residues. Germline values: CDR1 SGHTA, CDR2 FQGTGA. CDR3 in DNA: TGTGCCAGCAGCTTAACGTTGGCAGGGGAAGCTTTCTTT. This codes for CASSLTLAGEAFF.

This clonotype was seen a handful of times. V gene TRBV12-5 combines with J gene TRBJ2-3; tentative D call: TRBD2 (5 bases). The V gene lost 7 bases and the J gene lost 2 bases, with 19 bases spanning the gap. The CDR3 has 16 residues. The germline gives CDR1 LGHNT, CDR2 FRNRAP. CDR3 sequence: CASDLSSSGPTDTQYF. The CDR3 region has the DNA TGTGCTAGTGACCTCTCTAGCAGCGGACCCACAGATACGCAGTATTTT.

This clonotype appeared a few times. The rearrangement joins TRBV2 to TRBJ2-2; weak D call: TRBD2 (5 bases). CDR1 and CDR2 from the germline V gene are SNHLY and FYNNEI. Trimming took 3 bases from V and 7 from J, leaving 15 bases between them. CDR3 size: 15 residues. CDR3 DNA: TGTGCCAGCAGTGATGCGGTCGGGAAGGGCGGGGAGCTGTTTTTT. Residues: CASSDAVGKGGELFF.

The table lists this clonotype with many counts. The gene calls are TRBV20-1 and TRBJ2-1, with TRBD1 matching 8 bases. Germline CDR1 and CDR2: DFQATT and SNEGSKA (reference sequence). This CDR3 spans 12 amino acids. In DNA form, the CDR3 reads TGCGGTTTGGGACAGGCCTACAATGAGCAGTTCTTC. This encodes CGLGQAYNEQFF.